This entry lists 9 T cell receptor beta chains sequenced from one sample in a study of human T cells and chemical hapten exposure. Time point denoted: patch test 3, about 24 weeks after DPC sensitization. Treatment meaning: therapeutic diphenylcyclopropenone sensitization with weekly scalp DPC. Using its own MiXCR run on the RACE reads, TCRdb lists one record per CDR3 protein. The data hold roughly 200,000 distinct CDR3 sequences, with approximately 24% observed a single time. Sequencing was performed on whole blood, taken in connection with sensitization to the hapten diphenylcyclopropenone (DPC). These receptors originate from a woman in her 40s with alopecia areata. Some clones in this sample may be carry-over from other donors' samples.

This clonotype has more than one count but fewer than ten. V usage is TRBV6-6 and J usage is TRBJ2-5, with D possibly TRBD2 on 6 matching bases. Looked up from germline, CDR1 is MNHNY and CDR2 is SVGAGI (reference sequence). The germline V and J ends were trimmed by 2 bases and 1 base, with 8 bases remaining between them. The CDR3 is 14 residues long. CDR3 in amino acids: CASSYAGTQETQYF. The DNA of the CDR3 is TGTGCCAGCAGTTACGCGGGGACCCAAGAGACCCAGTACTTC.

The genes are TRBV29-1 and TRBJ2-5; D uncertain. From germline, CDR1 is SQVTM and CDR2 ANQGSEA. V was trimmed by 5 bases and J by 2 bases, leaving 9 bases between them. The CDR3 is 12 residues long. The CDR3 reads CSVQAFQETQYF. The CDR3 nucleotides are TGCAGCGTTCAGGCTTTTCAAGAGACCCAGTACTTC.

In DNA, the CDR3 is TGCAGTGCTAGGGGACTAGCGGCCCCCTACAATGAGCAGTTCTTC. It is translated as CSARGLAAPYNEQFF. The chain combines TRBV20-1 with TRBJ2-1; 11 bases map to TRBD2. CDR1 DFQATT and CDR2 SNEGSKA come from the germline V gene (reference sequence). There are 15 residues in the CDR3. J gave up 2 bases and V 3 bases, and 3 bases lay outside the gene matches.

This clonotype was found many times. This chain uses TRBV29-1 with TRBJ1-2, with D possibly matching TRBD1 (6 bases). The germline V gene has CDR1 SQVTM and CDR2 ANQGSEA. The CDR3 contains 12 residues. Trimming left V 7 bases short and J 6 bases short, with 15 bases between. This CDR3 is CSAVRGTNGYTF. CDR3 DNA sequence: TGCAGCGCTGTGCGGGGGACAAATGGCTACACCTTC.

The sample holds a few counts of this clonotype. The rearrangement joins TRBV7-9 to TRBJ1-1; D is possibly TRBD1 (5 bases). The V gene lost 0 bases and the J gene lost 2 bases, with 13 bases spanning the gap. Per germline, CDR1 SEHNR and CDR2 FQNEAQ (reference sequence). The CDR3 runs 16 residues. CDR3 sequence: CASSLASGGANTEAFF. In nucleotides, the CDR3 is TGTGCCAGCAGCTTAGCGTCAGGTGGGGCAAACACTGAAGCTTTCTTT.

Only a few counts were recorded for this clonotype. The V and J genes are TRBV5-1 and TRBJ2-1; D possibly corresponds to TRBD2 (6 bases). Germline CDR1 is SGHRS and CDR2 is YFSETQ. CDR3 length: 15 residues. V lost 0 bases, J lost 9 bases, and 16 bases lay in between. In DNA form, the CDR3 reads TGCGCCAGCAGCTTGGAGGGTACCGGGAGCGGTGAGCAGTTCTTC. This codes for CASSLEGTGSGEQFF.

V usage is TRBV7-9 and J usage is TRBJ2-7; no reliable D call. V lost 3 bases and J lost 7, with 13 bases in between. CDR1 is SEHNR and CDR2 is FQNEAQ in the germline V gene (reference sequence). The CDR3 is 13 residues long. CDR3 region: CASSFDGLGEQYF. CDR3 bases: TGTGCCAGCAGCTTTGACGGGCTGGGGGAGCAGTACTTC.

The V and J genes are TRBV27 and TRBJ2-3; 11 bases map to TRBD2. V was clipped by 5 bases and J by 7 bases; unmatched bases: 11. Germline-derived CDR1 and CDR2 are MNHEY and SMNVEV (reference sequence). The CDR3 is 16 amino acids. DNA for the CDR3: TGTGCCAGCAGTCCTGCGACTAGCGGGGAACCGAATACGCAGTATTTT. As protein: CASSPATSGEPNTQYF.

The V and J genes are TRBV7-2 and TRBJ2-7, with unresolved D. This CDR3 has 14 amino acids. V lost 2 bases, J lost 2 bases, and 10 bases lay in between. In germline, CDR1 is SGHTA, CDR2 FQGNSA. CDR3 sequence reads: CASSLFGFTYEQYF. As DNA, the CDR3 is TGTGCCAGCAGCTTATTCGGTTTTACCTACGAGCAGTACTTC.